This paragraph reports one T cell receptor (beta chain). In the original analysis: Estimates of nucleated cell counts were drawn from the amplification of reference gene primers. Clones were sequenced by immunoSEQ multiplex PCR, and TCRdb holds only the in-frame ones, with some missing. V, J and clone size reflect that table, while D and trimming were determined from the DNA. The data hold tens of thousands of clones, with 60% to 80% observed a single time. CDR3 size: 13 residues. The record originates from a study of blood T cell repertoires in COVID-19. The rearrangement uses TRBV21-1 and TRBJ1-1; the table assigns TRBD1, which was not confirmed against the DNA. TRBV21-1 is annotated as a pseudogene. This clonotype originated in a man in his sixties or seventies with COVID-19, enrolled during active disease. Material for sequencing was peripheral blood. The CDR3 region is CASSRETGNEAFF. CDR3 sequence (DNA): TGTGCCAGCAGCCGAGAGACAGGGAATGAAGCTTTCTTT.